The 8 T cell receptor beta chains below all came from one sample that was sequenced in a study of OX40 agonist ivuxolimab in advanced cancers. Using immunoSEQ multiplex PCR, the repertoire was profiled, and TCRdb retains in-frame clones only, with some absent. The sample has approximately 74,000 clones, about nine tenths seen once. This specimen was CD4+ or CD8+ T cells sorted from blood, taken in a trial of the OX40 agonist ivuxolimab. The receptors stem from an adult with an advanced solid tumor such as melanoma, head and neck, liver or kidney cancer.

The chain links TRBV6-6 to TRBJ1-2; D not resolved. Trimming pared 0 bases from V and 1 base from J, leaving 0 bases between. CDR3 length: 12 residues. The germline V gene has CDR1 MNHNY and CDR2 SVGAGI (reference sequence). This CDR3 is CASSYSNYGYTF. CDR3 DNA sequence: TGTGCCAGCAGTTACTCTAACTATGGCTACACCTTC.

The chain recombines TRBV6-5 with TRBJ1-2; D perhaps matches TRBD1 (5 bases). Trimming shortened V by 4 bases and J by 6 bases, and 15 bases separated the two germline ends. In germline, CDR1 is MNHEY, CDR2 SVGAGI. The CDR3 contains 14 residues. The CDR3 nucleotides read TGTGCCAGCAGTTCCTGGACACGGGAGGATGGCTACACCTTC. Its translation is CASSSWTREDGYTF.

V gene TRBV9 combines with J gene TRBJ1-2; TRBD1 matches at 9 bases. There are 14 residues in the CDR3. Germline CDR1 and CDR2: SGDLS and YYNGEE. V dropped 5 bases and J dropped 6; count of bases not matched to a gene: 8. CDR3 loop: CASRTITGGDGYTF. DNA for the CDR3: TGTGCCAGCAGAACTATAACAGGGGGCGATGGCTACACCTTC.

V is TRBV13 and J is TRBJ1-1; D is possibly TRBD1 (5 bases). The CDR3 totals 15 residues. Trimming took off 3 bases at V and 0 bases at J, with 11 bases between the two ends. Germline CDR1 and CDR2: PRHDT and FYEKMQ (reference sequence). This CDR3 is CASSLSGSLNTEAFF. The CDR3 nucleotides read TGTGCCAGCAGCTTGTCAGGGTCTTTGAACACTGAAGCTTTCTTT.

The rearrangement links TRBV4-1 to TRBJ2-1, with TRBD2 identical over 12 bases. The CDR3 loop spans 15 amino acids. The junction had 1 base not matched to a gene; V was cut back by 2 bases and J by 5 bases. The V gene's germline CDR1 is MGHRA and CDR2 YSYEKL. The CDR3 DNA reads as TGCGCCAGCAGCCAAAGGACTAGCGGGAACAATGAGCAGTTCTTC. This codes for CASSQRTSGNNEQFF.

The V and J genes are TRBV14 and TRBJ2-1, with unresolved D. The CDR3 consists of 13 residues. V was cut by 10 bases and J by 4 bases, with 14 bases left in between. Germline V CDR1 and CDR2: SGHDN, FVKESK. As DNA, the CDR3 is TGTGCCACTAACCCATATCGATACAATGAGCAGTTCTTC. Translation: CATNPYRYNEQFF.

The chain recombines TRBV7-2 with TRBJ1-1; TRBD1 agrees at 9 bases. There are 18 residues in the CDR3. The trim removed 2 bases at V and 4 bases at J, leaving 14 bases unmatched. Germline lookup yields CDR1 SGHTA and CDR2 FQGNSA. The CDR3: CASSLHLQGAPVSTEAFF. DNA for the CDR3: TGTGCCAGCAGCTTACATTTACAGGGGGCGCCGGTTAGCACTGAAGCTTTCTTT.

The rearrangement uses TRBV9 and TRBJ2-1, with unresolved D. Germline CDR1 is SGDLS and CDR2 is YYNGEE. The CDR3 is 12 residues long. The V end was cut by 0 bases, the J end by 9 bases, with 7 bases between. DNA for the CDR3: TGTGCCAGCAGCGTAGTCCAAAGTGAGCAGTTCTTC. Translating it yields CASSVVQSEQFF.